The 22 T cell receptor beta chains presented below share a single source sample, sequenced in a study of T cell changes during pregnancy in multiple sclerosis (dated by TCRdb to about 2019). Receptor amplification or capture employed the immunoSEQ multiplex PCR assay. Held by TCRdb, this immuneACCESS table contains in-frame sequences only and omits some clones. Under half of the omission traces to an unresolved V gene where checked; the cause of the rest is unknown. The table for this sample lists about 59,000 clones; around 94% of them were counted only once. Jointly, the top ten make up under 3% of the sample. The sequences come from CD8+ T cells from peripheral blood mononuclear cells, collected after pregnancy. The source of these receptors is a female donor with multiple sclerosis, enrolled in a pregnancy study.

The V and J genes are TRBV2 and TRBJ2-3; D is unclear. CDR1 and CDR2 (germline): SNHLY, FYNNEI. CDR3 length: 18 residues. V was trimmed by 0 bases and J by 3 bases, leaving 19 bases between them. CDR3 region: CASSEAHPQTQATDTQYF. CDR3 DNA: TGTGCCAGCAGTGAAGCGCACCCACAAACACAAGCGACAGATACGCAGTATTTT. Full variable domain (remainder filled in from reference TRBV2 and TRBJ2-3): EPEVTQTPSHQVTQMGQEVILRCVPISNHLYFYWYRQILGQKVEFLVSFYNNEISEKSEIFDDQFSVERPDGSNFTLKIRSTKLEDSAMYFCASSEAHPQTQATDTQYFGPGTRLTVL.

The CDR3 DNA follows: TGTGCCAGCAGCTTGGCGCACCCGGGACAGGTCATGAACAATGAGCAGTTCTTC. Its protein product is CASSLAHPGQVMNNEQFF. J is TRBJ2-1 and V is TRBV5-4; 8 bases map to TRBD1. From germline, CDR1 is SGHNT and CDR2 YYREEE (reference sequence). The CDR3 is 18 amino acids. V trimming: 0 bases; J trimming: 5 bases; junction bases outside the gene matches: 13.

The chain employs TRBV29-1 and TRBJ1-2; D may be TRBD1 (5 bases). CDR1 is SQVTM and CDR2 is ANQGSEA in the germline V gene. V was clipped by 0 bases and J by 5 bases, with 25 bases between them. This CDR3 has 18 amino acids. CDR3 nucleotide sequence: TGCAGCGTTGAAGAGAGGATTTGGTTAGGAAGGGGTGGGTATGGCTACACCTTC. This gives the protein CSVEERIWLGRGGYGYTF.

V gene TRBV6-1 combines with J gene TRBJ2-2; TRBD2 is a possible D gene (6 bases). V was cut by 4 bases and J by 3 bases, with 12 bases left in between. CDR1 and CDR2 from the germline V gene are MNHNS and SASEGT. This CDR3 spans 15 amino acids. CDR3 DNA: TGTGCCAGCAGTGGCGCCGGGACTGACACCGGGGAGCTGTTTTTT. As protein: CASSGAGTDTGELFF.

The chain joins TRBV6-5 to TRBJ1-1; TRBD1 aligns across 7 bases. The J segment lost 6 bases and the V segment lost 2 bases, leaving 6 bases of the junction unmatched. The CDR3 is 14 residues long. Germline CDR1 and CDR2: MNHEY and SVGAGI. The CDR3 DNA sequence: TGTGCCAGCAGTTACGTACAGGGGACCGCTGAAGCTTTCTTT. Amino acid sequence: CASSYVQGTAEAFF.

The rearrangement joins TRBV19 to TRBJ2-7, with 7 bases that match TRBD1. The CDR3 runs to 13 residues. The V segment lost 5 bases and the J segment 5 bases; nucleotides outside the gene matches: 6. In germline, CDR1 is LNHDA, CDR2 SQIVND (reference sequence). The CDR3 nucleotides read TGTGCCAGTAGTGCCTCGACAGGGAACGAGCAGTACTTC. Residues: CASSASTGNEQYF.

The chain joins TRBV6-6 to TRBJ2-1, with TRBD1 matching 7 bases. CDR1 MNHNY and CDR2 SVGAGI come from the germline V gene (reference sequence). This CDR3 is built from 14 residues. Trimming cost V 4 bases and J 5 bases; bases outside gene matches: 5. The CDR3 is CASSFLGQDNEQFF. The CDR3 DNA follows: TGTGCCAGCAGTTTCCTCGGACAGGACAATGAGCAGTTCTTC.

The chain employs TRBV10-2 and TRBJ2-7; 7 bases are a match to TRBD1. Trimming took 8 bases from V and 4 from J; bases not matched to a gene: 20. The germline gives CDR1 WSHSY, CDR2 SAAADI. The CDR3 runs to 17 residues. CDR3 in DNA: TGCGCCAGCTCCGACAGGGACGTAATCACAGCAGATTACGAGCAGTACTTC. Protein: CASSDRDVITADYEQYF.

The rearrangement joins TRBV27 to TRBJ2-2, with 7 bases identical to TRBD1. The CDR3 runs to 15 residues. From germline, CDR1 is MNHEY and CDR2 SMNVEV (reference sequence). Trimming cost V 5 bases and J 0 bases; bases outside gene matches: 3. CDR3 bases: TGTGCCAGCAGTCCCGGGACAGCGAACACCGGGGAGCTGTTTTTT. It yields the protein CASSPGTANTGELFF.

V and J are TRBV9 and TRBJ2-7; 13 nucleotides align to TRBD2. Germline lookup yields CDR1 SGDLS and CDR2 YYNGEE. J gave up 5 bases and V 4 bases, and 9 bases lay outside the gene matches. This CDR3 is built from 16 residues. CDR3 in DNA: TGTGCCAGCAGCCCCCGGACTAGCGGGAGAACCGACGAGCAGTACTTC. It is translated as CASSPRTSGRTDEQYF.

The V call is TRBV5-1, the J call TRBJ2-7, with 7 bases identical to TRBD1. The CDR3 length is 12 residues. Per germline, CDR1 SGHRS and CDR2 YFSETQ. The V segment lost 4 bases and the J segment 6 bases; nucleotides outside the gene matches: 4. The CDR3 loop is CASSHTGVEQYF. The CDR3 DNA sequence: TGCGCCAGCAGCCACACAGGGGTCGAGCAGTACTTC.

The CDR3 region has the DNA TGTGCTAGTGGTTTGGTACGTTTCGGGGACTATGAAGCTTTCTTT. Its protein is CASGLVRFGDYEAFF. This rearrangement joins TRBV12-5 to TRBJ1-1, with a tentative D call TRBD1 (5 bases). CDR1 is LGHNT and CDR2 is FRNRAP in the germline V gene. The V gene lost 0 bases and the J gene lost 7 bases, with 15 bases spanning the gap. The CDR3 has 15 amino acids.

The chain's CDR3 is CASSSPGFYEQYF. Written as DNA, the CDR3 is TGTGCCAGCTCCTCCCCGGGATTTTACGAGCAGTACTTC. The chain links TRBV28 to TRBJ2-7; tentative D call: TRBD2 (5 bases). Between the trimmed V and J ends, which lost 8 bases and 4 bases, there was a span of 15 bases. Germline loops: CDR1 MDHEN, CDR2 SYDVKM. The CDR3 sequence is 13 residues long.

The CDR3 loop reads CATGGNEQFF. CDR3 nucleotides: TGTGCCACCGGAGGCAATGAGCAGTTCTTC. The genes are TRBV19 and TRBJ2-1; TRBD2 might be the D (5 bases). The CDR3 runs to 10 residues. V was clipped by 10 bases and J by 6 bases, with 7 bases between them. Germline V CDR1 and CDR2: LNHDA, SQIVND (reference sequence). Using reference TRBV19 and TRBJ2-1 for the parts outside the CDR3, the full variable domain is DGGITQSPKYLFRKEGQNVTLSCEQNLNHDAMYWYRQDPGQGLRLIYYSQIVNDFQKGDIAEGYSVSREKKESFPLTVTSAQKNPTAFYLCATGGNEQFFGPGTRLTVL.

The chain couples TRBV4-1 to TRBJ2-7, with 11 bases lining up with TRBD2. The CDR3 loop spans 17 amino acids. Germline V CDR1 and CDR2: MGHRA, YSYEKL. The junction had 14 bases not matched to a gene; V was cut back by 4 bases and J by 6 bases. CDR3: CASSLATSGVRVGEQYF. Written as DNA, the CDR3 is TGCGCCAGCAGCCTCGCGACTAGCGGGGTGCGGGTAGGCGAGCAGTACTTC.

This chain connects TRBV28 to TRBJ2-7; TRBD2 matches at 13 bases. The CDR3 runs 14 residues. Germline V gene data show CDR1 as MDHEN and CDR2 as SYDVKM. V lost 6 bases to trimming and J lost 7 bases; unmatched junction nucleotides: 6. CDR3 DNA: TGTGCCAGCAGGGGACTAGCGGGAATACTGGAGCAGTACTTC. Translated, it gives CASRGLAGILEQYF.

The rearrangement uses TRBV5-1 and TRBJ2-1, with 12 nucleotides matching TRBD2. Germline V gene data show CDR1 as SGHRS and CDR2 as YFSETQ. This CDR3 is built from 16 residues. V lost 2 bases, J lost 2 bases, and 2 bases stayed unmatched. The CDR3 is CASSFRTSGAYNEQFF. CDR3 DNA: TGCGCCAGCAGCTTCAGGACTAGCGGGGCCTACAATGAGCAGTTCTTC.

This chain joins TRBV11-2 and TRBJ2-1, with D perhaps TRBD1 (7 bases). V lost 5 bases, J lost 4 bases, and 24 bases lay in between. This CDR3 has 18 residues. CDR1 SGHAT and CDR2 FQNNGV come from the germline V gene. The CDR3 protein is CASSPTGSGQGVYNEQFF. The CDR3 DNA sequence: TGTGCCAGCAGCCCCACGGGGAGCGGGCAGGGGGTATACAATGAGCAGTTCTTC.

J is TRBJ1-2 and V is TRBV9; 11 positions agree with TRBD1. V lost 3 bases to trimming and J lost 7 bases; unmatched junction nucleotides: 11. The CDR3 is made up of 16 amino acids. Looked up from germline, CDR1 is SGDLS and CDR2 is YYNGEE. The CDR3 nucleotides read TGTGCCAGCAGCGCTTCCGGGACAGGGGGAATCTTTGGCTACACCTTC. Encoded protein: CASSASGTGGIFGYTF. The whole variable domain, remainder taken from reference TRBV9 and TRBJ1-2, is DSGVTQTPKHLITATGQRVTLRCSPRSGDLSVYWYQQSLDQGLQFLIQYYNGEERAKGNILERFSAQQFPDLHSELNLSSLELGDSALYFCASSASGTGGIFGYTFGSGTRLTVV.

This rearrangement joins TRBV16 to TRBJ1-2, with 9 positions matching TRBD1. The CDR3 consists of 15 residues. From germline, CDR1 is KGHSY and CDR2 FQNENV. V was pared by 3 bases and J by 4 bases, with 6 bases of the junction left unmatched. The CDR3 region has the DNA TGTGCCAGCAGCCACTGGACGGACAGGGGCTATGGCTACACCTTC. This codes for CASSHWTDRGYGYTF.

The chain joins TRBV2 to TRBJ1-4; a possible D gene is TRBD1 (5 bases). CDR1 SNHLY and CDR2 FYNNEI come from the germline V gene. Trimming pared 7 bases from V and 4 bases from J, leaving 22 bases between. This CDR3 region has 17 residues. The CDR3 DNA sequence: TGTGCCAGCAAAGGCAGGGCCCTCCGCTGGGGTAATGAAAAACTGTTTTTT. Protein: CASKGRALRWGNEKLFF.

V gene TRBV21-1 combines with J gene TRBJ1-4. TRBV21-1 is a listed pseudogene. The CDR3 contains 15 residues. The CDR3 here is CASSKVEVFWEKLFF. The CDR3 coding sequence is TGTGCCAGCAGCAAAGTGGAGGTTTTCTGGGAAAAACTGTTTTTT.